The 29 T cell receptor beta chains listed next were all sequenced from one sample in a study of response to subunit inactivated influenza vaccine. One entry per CDR3 protein results from TCRdb running MiXCR on the RT-PCR reads. Of around 320,000 distinct CDR3 sequences in the sample, about 20% were seen once. The sequencing used PBMCs from blood, collected about 20 months after vaccination. The origin of the receptors is a man between 50 and 70 years old who received an inactivated influenza vaccine.

The V gene is TRBV10-3, the J gene TRBJ2-3; 9 bases are a match to TRBD2. CDR1 ENHRY and CDR2 SYGVKD come from the germline V gene. After removal of 3 bases from V and 8 bases from J, the junction contained 12 bases not matched to a gene. The CDR3 has 16 amino acids. The DNA of the CDR3 is TGTGCCATCAGTGACGGGCTAGCGGGATCGGGAGCTACGCAGTATTTT. It yields the protein CAISDGLAGSGATQYF.

On this clonotype itself: One junction end disagrees with the germline gene, perhaps due to a read error. The V gene is TRBV5-1, the J gene TRBJ2-5, with a possible D match to TRBD2 (5 bases). Germline CDR1 SGHRS, CDR2 YFSETQ. CDR3 length equals 14 residues. The CDR3 reads CASNLGAKQETQYF. CDR3 nucleotide sequence: TGCGCCAGCAACTTGGGAGCTAAGCAAGAGACCCAGTACTTC. The full variable domain, completed using reference TRBV5-1 and TRBJ2-5, is KAGVTQTPRYLIKTRGQQVTLSCSPISGHRSVSWYQQTPGQGLQFLFEYFSETQRNKGNFPGRFSGRQFSNSRSEMNVSTLELGDSALYLCASNLGAKQETQYFGPGTRLLVL.

The chain carries TRBV25-1 and TRBJ1-2; a weak D match, TRBD1 (6 bases). Per germline, CDR1 MGHDK and CDR2 SYGVNS. V was trimmed by 2 bases and J by 4 bases, leaving 14 bases between them. The CDR3 loop spans 15 amino acids. As DNA, the CDR3 is TGTGCCAGCAGTGAAATACGGGCAGGGGCCTATGGCTACACCTTC. It yields the protein CASSEIRAGAYGYTF.

V and J are TRBV5-4 and TRBJ2-3; D gene ambiguous. CDR3 length: 14 residues. V lost 0 bases and J 4 bases, leaving 9 bases between the germline ends. Germline V lookup: CDR1 SGHNT, CDR2 YYREEE (reference sequence). The CDR3 here is CASSLAPVADTQYF. The CDR3 DNA reads TGTGCCAGCAGCTTGGCACCCGTGGCAGATACGCAGTATTTT.

This clonotype was recorded a few times. The chain has TRBV5-1 and TRBJ1-2; D call uncertain. V was clipped by 4 bases and J by 6 bases, with 19 bases between them. CDR3 length equals 15 residues. Germline V lookup: CDR1 SGHRS, CDR2 YFSETQ. CDR3 residues: CASSPFGRLSDGYTF. The DNA of the CDR3 is TGCGCCAGCAGCCCGTTTGGGAGATTGTCCGATGGCTACACCTTC. The whole variable domain, filled in from reference TRBV5-1 and TRBJ1-2, reads KAGVTQTPRYLIKTRGQQVTLSCSPISGHRSVSWYQQTPGQGLQFLFEYFSETQRNKGNFPGRFSGRQFSNSRSEMNVSTLELGDSALYLCASSPFGRLSDGYTFGSGTRLTVV.

The chain couples TRBV12-3 or TRBV12-4 to TRBJ1-3; D gene unclear. The germline V and J ends were trimmed by 5 bases and 0 bases, with 11 bases remaining between them. The CDR3 sequence is 15 residues long. CDR3 nucleotide sequence: TGTGCCAGCAGTCATCCCCTTTACTCTGGAAACACCATATATTTT. It yields the protein CASSHPLYSGNTIYF.

The chain couples TRBV3-1 to TRBJ1-2, with a possible D match to TRBD1 (6 bases). CDR1 LGHDT and CDR2 YNNKEL come from the germline V gene (reference sequence). Trimming shortened V by 6 bases and J by 4 bases, and 12 bases separated the two germline ends. The CDR3 spans 13 residues. The CDR3 protein is CASSYRALYGYTF. The DNA of the CDR3 is TGTGCCAGCAGTTACAGGGCCCTCTATGGCTACACCTTC.

CDR3 DNA sequence: TGCAGTGCTATAGGGGTTGGGCGCGCGGACTATGGCTACACCTTC. This codes for CSAIGVGRADYGYTF. V and J are TRBV20-1 and TRBJ1-2, with D possibly TRBD1 on 5 matching bases. This CDR3 is built from 15 residues. The V end was cut by 4 bases, the J end by 3 bases, with 18 bases between. The germline V gene has CDR1 DFQATT and CDR2 SNEGSKA (reference sequence).

This clonotype was counted only a few times. The rearrangement uses TRBV20-1 and TRBJ1-2; 10 nucleotides line up with TRBD1. V trimming: 5 bases; J trimming: 8 bases; junction bases outside the gene matches: 5. The germline V gene encodes CDR1 DFQATT and CDR2 SNEGSKA (reference sequence). The length of the CDR3 is 12 residues. CDR3 sequence reads: CSALGTGEGYTF. Written as DNA, the CDR3 is TGCAGTGCTCTCGGGACAGGGGAAGGCTACACCTTC.

The table lists this clonotype with a few counts. CDR3 bases: TGTGCCAGCAGTTACGAGGACACCTACGAGCAGTACTTC. Amino acids: CASSYEDTYEQYF. The rearrangement links TRBV6-2 or TRBV6-3 to TRBJ2-7; a possible D gene is TRBD1 (5 bases). Germline V gives CDR1 MNHEY, CDR2 SVGEGT. The CDR3 has 13 residues. Trimming took off 2 bases at V and 2 bases at J, with 7 bases between the two ends.

This chain links TRBV27 with TRBJ1-5; D is unclear. CDR1 MNHEY and CDR2 SMNVEV come from the germline V gene (reference sequence). This CDR3 is built from 15 residues. V lost 3 bases and J lost 0, with 9 bases in between. This chain's CDR3 is CASSLSLPSNQPQHF. CDR3 DNA sequence: TGTGCCAGCAGTTTGAGCTTACCTAGCAATCAGCCCCAGCATTTT.

The chain employs TRBV5-4 and TRBJ1-1; TRBD1 is a possible D gene (6 bases). The V and J ends lost 4 bases and 3 bases respectively, with 16 bases between them. Germline V lookup: CDR1 SGHNT, CDR2 YYREEE (reference sequence). The CDR3 length is 15 residues. The CDR3 loop is CASSTNRAKDTEAFF. The DNA of the CDR3 is TGTGCCAGCAGCACCAACAGGGCTAAGGACACTGAAGCTTTCTTT.

The chain employs TRBV4-2 and TRBJ1-6; a weak D match, TRBD1 (5 bases). The CDR3 contains 18 residues. The germline gives CDR1 LGHNA, CDR2 YNFKEQ. Trimming removed 0 bases at V and 10 bases at J, with 22 bases between. For the CDR3, the DNA is TGTGCCAGCAGCCAAGATTCCGGCAGGGCTGTGACTGGCTCACCCCTCCACTTT. It yields the protein CASSQDSGRAVTGSPLHF.

The CDR3 is CSASKGRTSQPQHF. The CDR3 bases are TGCAGTGCTAGTAAGGGGCGAACAAGTCAGCCCCAGCATTTT. The chain joins TRBV20-1 to TRBJ1-5; D may be TRBD1 (5 bases). CDR3 size: 14 residues. Between the trimmed V and J ends, which lost 3 bases and 6 bases, there was a span of 15 bases. Germline CDR1 DFQATT, CDR2 SNEGSKA (reference sequence).

About this clonotype itself: The conserved final phenylalanine or tryptophan is absent from the CDR3, which likely points to a read error. The chain couples TRBV2 to TRBJ2-3; TRBD1 might be the D (6 bases). This CDR3 has 12 residues. Per germline, CDR1 SNHLY and CDR2 FYNNEI. Trimming stripped 5 bases from V and 6 bases from J, with 9 bases between. CDR3 bases: TGTGCCAGCAGTTCCCAGGGGGATACGCAGTATATT. It translates to CASSSQGDTQYI.

This chain uses TRBV7-9 with TRBJ2-1; D ambiguous. Germline V lookup: CDR1 SEHNR, CDR2 FQNEAQ (reference sequence). The CDR3 covers 14 residues. V was shortened by 0 bases and J by 8 bases, with 11 bases between the two germline ends. The CDR3 DNA is TGTGCCAGCAGCTTAGCGGTAGTTACACATGAGCAGTTCTTC. As protein: CASSLAVVTHEQFF.

In this sample, this clonotype turned up a few times. V and J are TRBV6-5 and TRBJ2-7, with TRBD2 matching over 11 bases. Germline CDR1 is MNHEY and CDR2 is SVGAGI. The V segment lost 8 bases and the J segment 0 bases; nucleotides outside the gene matches: 6. CDR3 length: 15 amino acids. CDR3 in amino acids: CASVLAGGTSYEQYF. The DNA of the CDR3 is TGTGCCAGCGTTCTAGCGGGAGGAACCTCCTACGAGCAGTACTTC.

This clonotype was picked up many times. The rearrangement joins TRBV24-1 to TRBJ1-5; the D gene is possibly TRBD1 (6 bases). Germline CDR1 is KGHDR and CDR2 is SFDVKD. V dropped 2 bases and J dropped 1 base, with 14 bases sitting between them. This CDR3 is built from 17 residues. This CDR3 reads CATSDSTGGRSNQPQHF. As DNA, the CDR3 is TGTGCCACCAGTGATTCGACAGGCGGGAGGAGCAATCAGCCCCAGCATTTT.

The chain is built from TRBV6-5 and TRBJ1-4; maybe TRBD1 (5 bases). This CDR3 is built from 19 residues. Trimming left V 1 base short and J 2 bases short, with 20 bases between. CDR1 MNHEY and CDR2 SVGAGI come from the germline V gene. The CDR3 sequence is CASSYFRPGQGGTNEKLFF. The CDR3 DNA sequence: TGTGCCAGCAGTTACTTTCGCCCCGGCCAGGGCGGGACTAATGAAAAACTGTTTTTT.

V usage is TRBV6-2 or TRBV6-3 and J usage is TRBJ2-2, with D perhaps TRBD1 (6 bases). The V end lost 5 bases, the J end lost 3 bases, and 7 bases lay between the germline ends. The CDR3 sequence is 13 residues long. Germline V gene sequence: CDR1 MNHEY, CDR2 SVGEGT. Written as DNA, the CDR3 is TGTGCCAGCAGTCGACAGGACACCGGGGAGCTGTTTTTT. Its protein is CASSRQDTGELFF.

This clonotype has more than one count but fewer than ten. V usage is TRBV5-1 and J usage is TRBJ1-1; no firm D call. V gave up 2 bases and J gave up 0 bases, with 14 bases separating them. Germline V gives CDR1 SGHRS, CDR2 YFSETQ. The CDR3 spans 16 residues. This chain's CDR3 is CASSFYSTVMNTEAFF. DNA for the CDR3: TGCGCCAGCAGCTTCTACTCGACGGTCATGAACACTGAAGCTTTCTTT. Based on the CDR3 plus reference TRBV5-1 and TRBJ1-1, the full variable domain is KAGVTQTPRYLIKTRGQQVTLSCSPISGHRSVSWYQQTPGQGLQFLFEYFSETQRNKGNFPGRFSGRQFSNSRSEMNVSTLELGDSALYLCASSFYSTVMNTEAFFGQGTRLTVV.

This clonotype was observed a few times. J is TRBJ1-2 and V is TRBV27; possible D gene TRBD1, 6 bases. CDR3 length: 15 residues. CDR1 and CDR2 (germline): MNHEY, SMNVEV (reference sequence). Trimming stripped 5 bases from V and 1 base from J, with 14 bases between. In nucleotides, the CDR3 is TGTGCCAGCAGTAAGGGGACACTTATTAACTATGGCTACACCTTC. It encodes CASSKGTLINYGYTF.

This chain uses TRBV7-9 with TRBJ2-3, with TRBD2 matching over 8 bases. Germline lookup yields CDR1 SEHNR and CDR2 FQNEAQ (reference sequence). The CDR3 totals 15 residues. V gave up 3 bases and J gave up 3 bases; unmatched junction bases: 5. The CDR3 DNA reads TGTGCCAGCAGCTTCGCGGGAGGACAAACAGATACGCAGTATTTT. Translated, it gives CASSFAGGQTDTQYF. The entire variable domain, with the rest obtained from reference TRBV7-9 and TRBJ2-3, is as follows: DTGVSQNPRHKITKRGQNVTFRCDPISEHNRLYWYRQTLGQGPEFLTYFQNEAQLEKSRLLSDRFSAERPKGSFSTLEIQRTEQGDSAMYLCASSFAGGQTDTQYFGPGTRLTVL.

The chain has TRBV28 and TRBJ2-4; D perhaps matches TRBD1 (6 bases). The CDR3 runs to 18 residues. Germline CDR1 is MDHEN and CDR2 is SYDVKM. The ends were cut back, 4 bases at V and 0 bases at J, with 19 bases in the middle. CDR3 amino acids: CASSWKIRDTLAKNIQYF. CDR3 coding DNA: TGTGCCAGCAGTTGGAAAATCCGGGACACCTTAGCCAAAAACATTCAGTACTTC.

The gene calls are TRBV5-1 and TRBJ2-1, with 7 bases fitting TRBD1. The germline V gene has CDR1 SGHRS and CDR2 YFSETQ. This CDR3 comprises 13 residues. With 7 bases clipped from V and 6 bases from J, the junction kept 7 bases outside the gene matches. The CDR3 region is CASRLDRVNEQFF. CDR3 DNA: TGCGCCAGCCGGCTCGACAGGGTCAATGAGCAGTTCTTC. The full variable domain, its missing parts supplied by reference TRBV5-1 and TRBJ2-1, is KAGVTQTPRYLIKTRGQQVTLSCSPISGHRSVSWYQQTPGQGLQFLFEYFSETQRNKGNFPGRFSGRQFSNSRSEMNVSTLELGDSALYLCASRLDRVNEQFFGPGTRLTVL.

The chain couples TRBV20-1 to TRBJ2-7; the D call may be TRBD1 or TRBD2 (5 bases each). CDR3 length: 14 amino acids. Trimming cost V 3 bases and J 5 bases, with 17 bases left between them. Germline V gives CDR1 DFQATT, CDR2 SNEGSKA (reference sequence). CDR3 nucleotide sequence: TGCAGTGCTAGGAAGGACATCTTGCGGGACGAGCAGTACTTC. Its translation is CSARKDILRDEQYF.

The CDR3 DNA sequence: TGTGCCAGCAGTTTGGGTAGTCATGGGACAGGGTATGGCTACACCTTC. As protein: CASSLGSHGTGYGYTF. The chain combines TRBV12-3 or TRBV12-4 with TRBJ1-2; TRBD1 aligns across 9 bases. V shed 3 bases, J shed 5 bases, and the junction held 10 bases outside the gene matches. CDR3 size: 16 residues.

There are a few counts of this clonotype. The genes are TRBV27 and TRBJ1-4, with D unresolved. V shed 2 bases and J shed 3 bases, with 10 bases lying between them. The CDR3 runs 15 residues. Germline CDR1 MNHEY, CDR2 SMNVEV (reference sequence). CDR3 sequence reads: CASSLRAYSNEKLFF. CDR3 DNA sequence: TGTGCCAGCAGTTTACGCGCCTATTCTAATGAAAAACTGTTTTTT.

The sample holds a few counts of this clonotype. The V gene is TRBV6-1, the J gene TRBJ1-1; 10 bases are a match to TRBD1. CDR3 length equals 17 residues. Germline lookup yields CDR1 MNHNS and CDR2 SASEGT. Trimming took 7 bases from V and 1 from J; bases not matched to a gene: 12. CDR3 DNA: TGTGCCAGCAAGCCATCCGGGGACAGGGGAAGGAACACTGAAGCTTTCTTT. Translated, it gives CASKPSGDRGRNTEAFF.